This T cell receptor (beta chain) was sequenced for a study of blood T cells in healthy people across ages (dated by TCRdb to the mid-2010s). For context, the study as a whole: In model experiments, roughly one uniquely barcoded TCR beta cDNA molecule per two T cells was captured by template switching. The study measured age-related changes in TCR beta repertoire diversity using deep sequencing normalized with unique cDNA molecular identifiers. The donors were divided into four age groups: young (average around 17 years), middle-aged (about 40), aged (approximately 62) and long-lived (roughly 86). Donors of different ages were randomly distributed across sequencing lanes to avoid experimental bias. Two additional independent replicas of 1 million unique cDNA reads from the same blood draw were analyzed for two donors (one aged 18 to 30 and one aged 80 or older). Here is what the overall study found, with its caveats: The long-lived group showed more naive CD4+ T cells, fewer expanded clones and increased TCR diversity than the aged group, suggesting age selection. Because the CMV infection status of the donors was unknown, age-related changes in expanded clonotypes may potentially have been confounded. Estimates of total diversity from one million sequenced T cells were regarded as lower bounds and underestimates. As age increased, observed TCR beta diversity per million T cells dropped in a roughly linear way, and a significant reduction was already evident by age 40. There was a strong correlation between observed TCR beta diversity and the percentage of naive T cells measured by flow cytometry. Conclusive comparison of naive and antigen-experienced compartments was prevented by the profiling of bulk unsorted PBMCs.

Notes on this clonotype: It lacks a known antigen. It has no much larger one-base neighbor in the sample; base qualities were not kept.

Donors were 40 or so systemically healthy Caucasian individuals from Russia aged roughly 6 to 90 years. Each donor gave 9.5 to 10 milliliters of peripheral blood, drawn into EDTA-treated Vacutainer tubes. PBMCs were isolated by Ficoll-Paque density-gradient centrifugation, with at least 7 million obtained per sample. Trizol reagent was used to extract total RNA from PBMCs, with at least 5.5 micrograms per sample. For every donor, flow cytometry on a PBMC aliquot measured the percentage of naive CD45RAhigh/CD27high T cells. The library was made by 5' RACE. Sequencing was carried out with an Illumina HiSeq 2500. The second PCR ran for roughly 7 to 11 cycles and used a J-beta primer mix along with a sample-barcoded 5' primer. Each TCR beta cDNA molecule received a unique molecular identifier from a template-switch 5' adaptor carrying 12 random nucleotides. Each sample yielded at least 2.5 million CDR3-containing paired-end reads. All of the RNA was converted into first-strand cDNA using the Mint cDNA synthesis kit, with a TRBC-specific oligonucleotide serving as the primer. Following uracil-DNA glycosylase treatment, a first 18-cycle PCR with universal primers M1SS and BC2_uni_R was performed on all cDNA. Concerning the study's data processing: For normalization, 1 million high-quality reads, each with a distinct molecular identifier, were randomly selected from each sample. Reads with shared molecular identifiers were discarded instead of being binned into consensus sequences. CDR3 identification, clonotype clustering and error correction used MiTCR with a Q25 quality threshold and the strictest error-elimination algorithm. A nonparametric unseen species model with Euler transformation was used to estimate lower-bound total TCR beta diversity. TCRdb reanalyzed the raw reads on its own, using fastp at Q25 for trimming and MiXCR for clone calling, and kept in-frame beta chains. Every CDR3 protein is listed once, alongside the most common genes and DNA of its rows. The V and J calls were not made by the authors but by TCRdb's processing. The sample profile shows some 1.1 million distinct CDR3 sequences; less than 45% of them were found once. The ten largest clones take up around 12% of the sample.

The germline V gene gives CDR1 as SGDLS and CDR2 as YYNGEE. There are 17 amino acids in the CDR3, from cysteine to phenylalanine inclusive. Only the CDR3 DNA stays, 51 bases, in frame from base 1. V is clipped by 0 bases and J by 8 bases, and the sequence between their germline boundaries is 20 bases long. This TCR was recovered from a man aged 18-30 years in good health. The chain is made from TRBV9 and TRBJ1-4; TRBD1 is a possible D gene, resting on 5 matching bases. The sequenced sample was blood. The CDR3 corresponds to CASSVAGRGKEDEKLFF. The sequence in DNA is TGTGCCAGCAGCGTAGCAGGTCGGGGGAAGGAAGACGAAAAACTGTTTTTT.